The source of this T cell receptor beta chain is a study of OX40 agonist ivuxolimab in advanced cancers. Study-wide points: Within 6 weeks, CD4+ and CD8+ blood T cells expanded clonally at 0.1 to 3.0 mg/kg.

For this clone: The antigen is not known.

The study sampled blood at baseline, cycle 4 day 1, and cycle 7 day 1. The table came from immunoSEQ multiplex PCR; TCRdb's copy has only in-frame clones and leaves some out. The table shows 60,000 to 85,000 clones, with about 87% occurring only once. Here the sequenced sample was CD4+ or CD8+ T cells sorted from blood, taken in a trial of the OX40 agonist ivuxolimab. The clonotype was recovered from an adult with an advanced solid tumor such as melanoma, head and neck, liver or kidney cancer.

CDR3 DNA sequence: TGTGCCAGCAGGGACAGGGGGCATACCGGGGAGCTGTTTTTT. Protein product: CASRDRGHTGELFF. This chain uses TRBV25-1 with TRBJ2-2; 11 nucleotides agree with TRBD1. V gave up 6 bases and J gave up 5 bases; unmatched junction bases: 2. Germline CDR1 reads MGHDK; CDR2 reads SYGVNS. This CDR3 has 14 residues.